Below are 21 T cell receptor beta chains sequenced from a single sample in a study of CD8 T cells in Susac syndrome. Random hexamers were used to reverse transcribe the RNA input (about 0.45 to 1 ug). Using its own MiXCR run on the immunoSEQ multiplex PCR reads, TCRdb lists one record per CDR3 protein. Of under 200,000 distinct CDR3 sequences in the sample, around 93% were seen once. The sequencing input was CD4+ T cells from PBMCs. The receptor set was obtained from a human donor in good health.

This clonotype was counted between two and nine times. V is TRBV3-1 and J is TRBJ2-3, with D maybe TRBD1 (6 bases). CDR1 LGHDT and CDR2 YNNKEL come from the germline V gene (reference sequence). Trimming cost V 4 bases and J 6 bases, with 11 bases left between them. The CDR3 is made up of 13 amino acids. The CDR3 sequence is CASSPTGTDTQYF. CDR3 nucleotide sequence: TGTGCCAGCAGCCCTACAGGGACGGATACGCAGTATTTT.

V and J are TRBV3-1 and TRBJ2-1; 9 nucleotides line up with TRBD2. After removal of 0 bases from V and 7 bases from J, the junction contained 19 bases not matched to a gene. This CDR3 has 20 amino acids. Germline CDR1 reads LGHDT; CDR2 reads YNNKEL (reference sequence). The CDR3 loop is CASSQDSLRGGSGFSNEQFF. The DNA for the CDR3 is TGTGCCAGCAGCCAAGATTCTTTGCGGGGGGGCTCCGGATTTTCAAATGAGCAGTTCTTC.

The chain combines TRBV2 with TRBJ1-2; possibly TRBD1 for D (6 bases). Germline values: CDR1 SNHLY, CDR2 FYNNEI. The CDR3 has 16 residues. Between the trimmed V and J ends, which lost 6 bases and 5 bases, there was a span of 22 bases. As DNA, the CDR3 is TGTGCCAGCAGAAAAAGGGGGGCCGGCCAATATTATGGCTACACCTTC. This gives the protein CASRKRGAGQYYGYTF.

This chain links TRBV5-1 with TRBJ2-7; perhaps D is TRBD1 or TRBD2 (5 bases each). The V gene lost 4 bases and the J gene lost 2 bases, with 13 bases spanning the gap. Germline assignment: CDR1 SGHRS and CDR2 YFSETQ. The CDR3 contains 14 residues. CDR3 region: CASSLGTATYEQYF. As DNA, the CDR3 is TGCGCCAGCAGCCTAGGGACGGCGACCTACGAGCAGTACTTC.

The chain recombines TRBV6-5 with TRBJ1-1, with 10 bases that match TRBD1. The CDR3 length is 15 residues. Germline V lookup: CDR1 MNHEY, CDR2 SVGAGI. The V segment lost 2 bases and the J segment 10 bases; nucleotides outside the gene matches: 10. The CDR3 bases are TGTGCCAGCAGTTACGGGGGGGACAGGGGCGGAGGAGCTTTCTTT. Protein sequence: CASSYGGDRGGGAFF.

The gene calls are TRBV29-1 and TRBJ1-2; the D is unclear. The CDR3 has 12 amino acids. Germline CDR1 is SQVTM and CDR2 is ANQGSEA. CDR3 sequence (DNA): TGCAAGGTCGTCAGCGGTAACTATGGCTACACCTTC. Amino acids: CKVVSGNYGYTF.

The rearrangement uses TRBV5-1 and TRBJ2-6; the D is unclear. With 9 bases removed from V and 0 bases from J, the gap between germline ends came to 19 bases. This CDR3 comprises 17 residues. Germline CDR1 SGHRS, CDR2 YFSETQ. CDR3 coding DNA: TGCGCCATCATTAGTAGGCAGCCCCGCTCTGGGGCCAACGTCCTGACTTTC. Translated: CAIISRQPRSGANVLTF.

This chain connects TRBV7-9 to TRBJ2-3; D is possibly TRBD2 (6 bases). The CDR3 is made up of 16 amino acids. Germline V gives CDR1 SEHNR, CDR2 FQNEAQ (reference sequence). Trimming removed 1 base at V and 5 bases at J, with 16 bases between. The CDR3 reads CASSLVVGAGKDTQYF. Written as DNA, the CDR3 is TGTGCCAGCAGCTTAGTGGTAGGGGCGGGAAAAGATACGCAGTATTTT.

The chain links TRBV6-6 to TRBJ1-2; D uncertain. The CDR3 sequence is 11 residues long. The V end was cut by 2 bases, the J end by 6 bases, with 4 bases between. Per germline, CDR1 MNHNY and CDR2 SVGAGI (reference sequence). The CDR3 sequence is CASSYVDGYTF. Here the CDR3 DNA reads TGTGCCAGCAGTTACGTTGATGGCTACACCTTC.

The chain employs TRBV19 and TRBJ2-3; 12 bases are a match to TRBD1. The CDR3 length is 14 residues. V shed 8 bases, J shed 4 bases, and the junction held 4 bases outside the gene matches. CDR1 is LNHDA and CDR2 is SQIVND in the germline V gene (reference sequence). The CDR3 region is CASRDRGLADTQYF. In DNA, the CDR3 is TGTGCCAGTCGGGACAGGGGGCTGGCAGATACGCAGTATTTT.

The chain joins TRBV24-1 to TRBJ2-3; TRBD2 matches at 9 bases. Germline-derived CDR1 and CDR2 are KGHDR and SFDVKD. Trimming at V came to 3 bases and at J to 5 bases, leaving 8 bases not matched to a gene. The CDR3 is 16 amino acids. The CDR3 here is CATSDPAGGPGDTQYF. CDR3 nucleotide sequence: TGTGCCACCAGTGATCCTGCGGGGGGGCCCGGAGATACGCAGTATTTT.

The chain recombines TRBV5-1 with TRBJ1-1, with D perhaps TRBD1 (6 bases). Looked up from germline, CDR1 is SGHRS and CDR2 is YFSETQ. V lost 4 bases and J lost 1, with 14 bases in between. The CDR3 covers 15 residues. CDR3 residues: CASSPRQASNTEAFF. CDR3 bases: TGCGCCAGCAGCCCAAGACAGGCATCGAACACTGAAGCTTTCTTT.

The chain carries TRBV27 and TRBJ1-2; D may be TRBD1 (6 bases). V lost 8 bases and J 7 bases, leaving 14 bases between the germline ends. The CDR3 runs to 12 residues. The germline V gene has CDR1 MNHEY and CDR2 SMNVEV (reference sequence). CDR3 in amino acids: CASWSDRRGYTF. The CDR3, as DNA: TGTGCCAGCTGGTCGGACAGACGTGGCTACACCTTC.

This sequence joins TRBV7-2 and TRBJ2-1, with TRBD2 matching over 7 bases. After removal of 5 bases from V and 6 bases from J, the junction contained 4 bases not matched to a gene. Germline V gene lookup returns CDR1 SGHTA and CDR2 FQGNSA. The CDR3 extends over 13 amino acids. Here the CDR3 reads CASSRGGVNEQFF. Here the CDR3 DNA reads TGTGCCAGCAGCCGGGGAGGGGTCAATGAGCAGTTCTTC.

The chain couples TRBV5-1 to TRBJ2-6; possible D gene TRBD1, 6 bases. The length of the CDR3 is 16 residues. Germline CDR1 and CDR2: SGHRS and YFSETQ. V lost 5 bases, J lost 3 bases, and 15 bases lay in between. As DNA, the CDR3 is TGCGCCAGCAGATCAACAGGGAGTCATGGGGCCAACGTCCTGACTTTC. Its translation: CASRSTGSHGANVLTF.

This clonotype came up a few times. V usage is TRBV6-2 or TRBV6-3 and J usage is TRBJ1-2, with D perhaps matching TRBD1 (6 bases). The CDR3 extends over 12 amino acids. Germline V gene data show CDR1 as MNHEY and CDR2 as SVGEGT. The V and J ends lost 6 bases and 4 bases respectively, with 9 bases between them. This CDR3 reads CASRGQRYGYTF. CDR3 sequence (DNA): TGTGCCAGCAGAGGACAGCGCTATGGCTACACCTTC.

In this sample, this clonotype turned up once. The CDR3 region is CASSLMGQGGSPLHF. Written as DNA, the CDR3 is TGTGCCAGCAGCTTAATGGGACAGGGGGGTTCACCCCTCCACTTT. The chain carries TRBV7-3 and TRBJ1-6, with TRBD1 matching over 11 bases. Germline V gives CDR1 SGHTA, CDR2 FQGTGA. The CDR3 is 15 residues long. The junction had 2 bases not matched to a gene; V was cut back by 1 base and J by 9 bases.

The chain carries TRBV7-2 and TRBJ2-3; the D is unclear. The germline gives CDR1 SGHTA, CDR2 FQGNSA. CDR3 length: 15 amino acids. Between the trimmed V and J ends, which lost 4 bases and 1 base, there was a span of 12 bases. The CDR3 reads CASSYGQTGTDTQYF. CDR3 bases: TGTGCCAGCAGCTACGGTCAAACCGGCACAGATACGCAGTATTTT.

The chain joins TRBV11-1 to TRBJ2-1, with D tentatively TRBD2 (6 bases). The CDR3 runs 17 residues. Germline CDR1 SGHAT, CDR2 FQDESV (reference sequence). The V end was cut by 3 bases, the J end by 5 bases, with 20 bases between. DNA of the CDR3: TGTGCCAGCAGCTTTGAGCCAGGGAGCCGGGGGAACAATGAGCAGTTCTTC. Residues: CASSFEPGSRGNNEQFF. Combining the CDR3 with reference TRBV11-1 and TRBJ2-1 gives the whole variable domain EAEVAQSPRYKITEKSQAVAFWCDPISGHATLYWYRQILGQGPELLVQFQDESVVDDSQLPKDRFSAERLKGVDSTLKIQPAELGDSAMYLCASSFEPGSRGNNEQFFGPGTRLTVL.

The chain employs TRBV5-1 and TRBJ2-5; 11 positions agree with TRBD2. Per germline, CDR1 SGHRS and CDR2 YFSETQ. The CDR3 has 18 amino acids. V shed 0 bases and J 5 bases; nucleotides not matched to a gene: 12. The CDR3 nucleotides are TGCGCCAGCAGCTTGGTAGGGGCGACTAGCGGGGCTGCGGAGACCCAGTACTTC. Translation: CASSLVGATSGAAETQYF. Complete variable domain (other parts from reference TRBV5-1 and TRBJ2-5): KAGVTQTPRYLIKTRGQQVTLSCSPISGHRSVSWYQQTPGQGLQFLFEYFSETQRNKGNFPGRFSGRQFSNSRSEMNVSTLELGDSALYLCASSLVGATSGAAETQYFGPGTRLLVL.

This rearrangement joins TRBV5-1 to TRBJ2-2, with 8 positions matching TRBD2. The CDR3 runs to 14 residues. Trimming removed 6 bases from V and 7 bases from J; junction bases left unmatched: 8. Per germline, CDR1 SGHRS and CDR2 YFSETQ. The CDR3 loop is CASKAGAQGGELFF. DNA of the CDR3: TGCGCCAGCAAAGCGGGGGCCCAAGGCGGGGAGCTGTTTTTT.